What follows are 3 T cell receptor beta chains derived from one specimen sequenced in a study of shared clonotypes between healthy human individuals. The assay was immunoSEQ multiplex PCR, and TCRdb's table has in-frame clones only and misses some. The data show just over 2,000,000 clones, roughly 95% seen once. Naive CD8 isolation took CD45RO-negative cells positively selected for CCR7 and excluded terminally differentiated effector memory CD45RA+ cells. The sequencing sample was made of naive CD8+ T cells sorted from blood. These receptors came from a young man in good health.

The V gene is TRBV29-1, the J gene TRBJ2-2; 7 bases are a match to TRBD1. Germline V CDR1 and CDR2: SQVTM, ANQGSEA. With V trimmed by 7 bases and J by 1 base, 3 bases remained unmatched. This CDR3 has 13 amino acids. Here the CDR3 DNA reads TGCAGCGGGCAGGGGGTGAACACCGGGGAGCTGTTTTTT. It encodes CSGQGVNTGELFF.

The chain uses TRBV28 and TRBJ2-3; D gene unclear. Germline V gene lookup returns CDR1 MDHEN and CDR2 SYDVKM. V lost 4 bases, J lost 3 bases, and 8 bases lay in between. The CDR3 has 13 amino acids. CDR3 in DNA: TGTGCCAGCAGTTATGTCATGACAGATACGCAGTATTTT. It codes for CASSYVMTDTQYF.

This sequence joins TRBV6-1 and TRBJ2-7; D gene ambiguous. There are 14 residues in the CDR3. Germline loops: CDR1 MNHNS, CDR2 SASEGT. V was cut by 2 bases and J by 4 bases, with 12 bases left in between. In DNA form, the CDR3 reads TGTGCCAGCAGTGAACAGTTAGGTTCTTACGAGCAGTACTTC. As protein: CASSEQLGSYEQYF.